A single T cell receptor beta chain is shown here with its context. A TCRbeta library incorporating unique molecular identifiers was prepared. One entry per CDR3 protein, called by TCRdb with MiXCR from the PCR reads. The profile shows around 71,000 distinct CDR3 sequences, around 6.6% of them singletons. These data are taken from a study of T-cell reconstitution after alpha-beta-depleted transplantation in children. The sequenced sample was PBMCs from the stem cell graft donor, obtained from the stem cell graft. This receptor was identified in a human donor who donated a stem cell graft to a child with acute lymphoblastic leukemia.

In DNA form, the CDR3 reads TGCAGTGCTAGATCCCTAGCGGGAGAGCGTCAAGGAGAGACCCAGTACTTC. Translation: CSARSLAGERQGETQYF. The genes are TRBV20-1 and TRBJ2-5; TRBD2 matches 10 bases. CDR1 is DFQATT, CDR2 SNEGSKA, per germline (reference sequence). The CDR3 sequence is 17 residues long. V dropped 2 bases and J dropped 4; count of bases not matched to a gene: 13.